Sequencing of this T cell receptor beta chain was carried out in a study of stem cell transplantation in POMP-related autoinflammatory disease. Study summary: Hypothesis: faulty thymoproteasomes impair CD8+ T-cell selection, skewing TRB repertoires. After transplant, neutrophils and platelets showed 100% graft donor chimerism through one year.

Germline V gene sequence: CDR1 LGHNA, CDR2 YSLEER. This CDR3 has 14 amino acids. Trimming cost V 4 bases and J 2 bases, with 11 bases left between them. Generated by immunoSEQ multiplex PCR, the TCRdb table keeps only in-frame clones and is missing some. The sample has about 4,900 clones, 80% to 95% seen once; the top ten hold more than 2%. Worth noting for this clone: The antigen remains undetermined.

Study outcomes and limitations: Fewer unique TRB V-J gene pairings were identified in patients with PRAID.

This material consisted of CD8+ T cells from PBMCs, taken after stem cell transplantation. The receptor was isolated from a human patient with POMP-related autoinflammation and immune dysregulation (PRAID). Some T cells may have come from the graft donor. The chain joins TRBV4-3 to TRBJ2-5; the D call may be TRBD1 or TRBD2 (6 bases each). The CDR3 nucleotides read TGCGCCAGCAGCCCGAGAGGGGGGCAAGAGACCCAGTACTTC. It specifies CASSPRGGQETQYF.